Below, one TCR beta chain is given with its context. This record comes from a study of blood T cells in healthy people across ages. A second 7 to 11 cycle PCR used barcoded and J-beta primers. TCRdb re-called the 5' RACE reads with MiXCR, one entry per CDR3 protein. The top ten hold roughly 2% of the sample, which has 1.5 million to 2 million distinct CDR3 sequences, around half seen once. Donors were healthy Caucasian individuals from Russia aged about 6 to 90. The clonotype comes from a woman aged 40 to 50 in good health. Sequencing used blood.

The DNA for the CDR3 is TGTGCCACCAGCAGAGATCGGCGGGAGCAGCAGTACTTC. Protein product: CATSRDRREQQYF. The chain is built from TRBV15 and TRBJ2-4; 7 positions agree with TRBD2. The CDR3 totals 13 residues. The V gene end was trimmed by 0 bases and the J gene end by 13 bases; junction bases not matched to a gene: 6. Looked up from germline, CDR1 is LNHNV and CDR2 is YYDKDF (reference sequence).